This entry is about one TCR beta chain. Its antigen specificity is not known. Qualities for individual bases were not recorded, and no much larger clone is one base off. Using the deep immunoSEQ assay, multiplex PCR amplified TCR CDR3 regions from genomic DNA. Extracted genomic DNA from each cell subset was distributed evenly across all wells of several immunoSEQ 96-well plates, and each plate was treated as a replicate. Each replicate PCR for sorted subsets received about 180 ng genomic DNA, equal to tens of thousands of T cell genomes. Purified libraries were quantified with a Qubit 3.0 fluorometer, sized on a Bioanalyzer 2100, and re-quantified with the KAPA Library Quantification kit. Every immunoSEQ 96-well plate was sequenced on a separate single-read 150-cycle Illumina NextSeq 550 flow cell. As for how the authors treated the data: Because only junctional sequences without quality scores were contained in the immunoSEQ output, filtering matching that applied to full-length reads could not be performed. To assign V/J genes and CDR3, sequences were annotated using PyIR, a Python wrapper for IgBLAST v1.9, with IMGT germline references. Reads with weak V/J assignments (E-value above 1e-6), missing CDR3, stop codons, out-of-frame junctions, or ambiguous translated residues were removed. V3J clonotypes were defined as sequences sharing the same inferred V gene, J gene, and CDR3 amino acid sequence. The percentage overlap between two repertoires was calculated by dividing the number of shared unique clonotypes by the size of the smaller repertoire. RTK rarefaction, the Chao1 estimator, and Recon v2.1 estimates of unobserved clonotypes were used to assess repertoire richness. OLGA was used to compute generation probabilities for all TCRbeta clonotypes that the gDNA method yielded from a few donors. Here the immuneACCESS table is served through TCRdb, limited to in-frame sequences with V and J called. Missing clones are a known gap in these copies; in checked studies unresolved V genes cover under half, and the rest lacks a known reason. That table is the source of V, J and clone size, and D and trimming were worked out from the DNA. This sample gives 550,000 to 800,000 clones in total; under 80% of them show up just once. The biggest ten clones account for roughly 1.7% of the sample.

The entry originates in a study of shared clonotypes between healthy human individuals (dated by TCRdb to 2018 to 2020). Regarding the research as a whole: A couple of women and a few men aged 18 to 49 years were included in the cohort. For each donor, three plates each were used for CD4 naive and CD4 memory, two plates were used for CD8 naive, and one plate was used for CD8 memory. To estimate repertoire size and how much clonotype sharing occurs between individuals, the study deeply sequenced the blood TCR repertoires of five healthy adults. Libraries were prepared and TCR repertoires were sequenced by different laboratories using diverse techniques, in order to increase sequencing depth and limit assay-specific biases. Leukapheresis yielded between about 0.94 and 9.5 billion PBMCs per donor. Overall results and qualifications from the work: Compared with non-shared clonotypes, the clonotypes found in all four sorted-subset donors had higher generation probabilities. The genetic and exposure-history diversity represented was limited by the small number of donors. Approximately 5% of naive CD4, 3.5% of naive CD8, around 2.3% of memory CD4, and 0.4% of memory CD8 clonotypes were shared across a few donors. Naive subsets generally had larger estimated clonotype richness than memory subsets. Incomplete sequencing was indicated by rarefaction of sorted-subset datasets, despite the large sequencing depth. Pairwise subsampling led to the expectation that sequencing depth would affect the degree of clonotype sharing among donors. Sampling was limited to blood, and TCR repertoires in tissue likely differ from TCR repertoires in blood.

The donors were healthy, HIV-negative adults with no recently reported acute infections or vaccinations. All donors were Caucasian adults living in Nashville, Tennessee, USA. CD4+ T cells were enriched by magnetic negative selection; naive cells were then positively selected on CD45RA, and the negative fraction formed the memory subset. Blood was collected by leukapheresis, and PBMCs were isolated by Ficoll-Histopaque density gradient centrifugation and then cryopreserved in liquid nitrogen vapor phase. Analytical flow cytometry was used to check the purity and quantity of every magnetically sorted T cell population. Genomic DNA was isolated from each sorted fraction and quantified by UV absorbance on a Nanodrop 2000c. Trimmed from V: 5 bases; trimmed from J: 2 bases; junction bases lacking a gene match: 5. The CDR3 has 14 amino acids, counting the end cysteine and phenylalanine. The kept DNA is CDR3 alone, 42 bases in frame from the first base. From the germline V gene (reference sequence), CDR1 is SEHNR and CDR2 is FQNEAQ.

Sequenced material: memory CD4+ T cells sorted from blood. Per the publication, the cell subset or site label means: CD45RA-negative fraction. The sequence derives from a woman aged 30 to 39 in good health. The chain is encoded by TRBV7-9 joined to TRBJ2-7; TRBD2 matches 8 bases in the middle. The CDR3 has the sequence CASSPDGRAYEQYF. The nucleotide sequence is given as TGTGCCAGCAGCCCAGACGGGAGGGCCTACGAGCAGTACTTC.